One and the same sample provided the 21 T cell receptor beta chains below, sequenced in a study of cytomegalovirus exposure and HLA in healthy donors. Researchers ran the PCR with 60 Vbeta and 13 Jbeta primers. The assay was immunoSEQ multiplex PCR, and TCRdb's table has in-frame clones only and misses some. The sample holds about 92,000 clones, 81% seen once. Material for sequencing was PBMCs. The receptors stem from a girl under 10 years old in good health and CMV-seropositive.

The chain has TRBV10-3 and TRBJ1-3; D may be TRBD1 (6 bases). V shed 4 bases and J shed 0 bases, with 13 bases lying between them. Germline CDR1 ENHRY, CDR2 SYGVKD. The CDR3 runs to 16 residues. In nucleotides, the CDR3 is TGTGCCATCAGTGCGGGACACGAGGTCTCTGGAAACACCATATATTTT. Its translation is CAISAGHEVSGNTIYF.

This rearrangement joins TRBV7-9 to TRBJ2-3; a weak D match, TRBD1 (5 bases). The CDR3 contains 14 residues. CDR1 and CDR2 (germline): SEHNR, FQNEAQ (reference sequence). Trimming stripped 6 bases from V and 2 bases from J, with 12 bases between. The CDR3 reads CASRSQGATDTQYF. CDR3 nucleotides: TGTGCCAGCAGATCTCAGGGCGCCACAGATACGCAGTATTTT.

This chain joins TRBV10-3 and TRBJ2-3; 8 nucleotides agree with TRBD1. Germline trimming cut 7 bases from V and 4 bases from J; bases unmatched to any gene: 7. This CDR3 is built from 14 residues. The germline CDR1 and CDR2 sequences are ENHRY and SYGVKD. CDR3 region: CAIKETGEADTQYF. CDR3 DNA sequence: TGTGCCATCAAAGAGACAGGGGAGGCAGATACGCAGTATTTT.

The gene calls are TRBV5-1 and TRBJ1-1; no clear D. The V and J ends lost 0 bases and 1 base respectively, with 7 bases between them. CDR1 is SGHRS, CDR2 YFSETQ, per germline. This CDR3 spans 14 amino acids. Here the CDR3 DNA reads TGCGCCAGCAGCTTGGGGGCAGGGAACACTGAAGCTTTCTTT. The encoded protein is CASSLGAGNTEAFF.

This chain uses TRBV18 with TRBJ2-1, with 8 bases aligning to TRBD2. Germline V gene lookup returns CDR1 KGHSH and CDR2 LQKENI. Trimming took 6 bases from V and 0 from J; bases not matched to a gene: 4. This CDR3 has 15 residues. CDR3 region: CASSPSGSSYNEQFF. The DNA of the CDR3 is TGTGCCAGCTCTCCGAGCGGGAGCTCCTACAATGAGCAGTTCTTC.

The rearrangement uses TRBV7-2 and TRBJ1-1, with D possibly being TRBD1 (6 bases). Deletions cut 5 bases from V and 6 bases from J, with 16 bases between. The CDR3 is 14 residues long. The germline CDR1 and CDR2 sequences are SGHTA and FQGNSA. The CDR3, as DNA: TGTGCCAGCAGCCCCTACAGGGAGAGGCCTGAAGCTTTCTTT. As protein: CASSPYRERPEAFF.

The sample holds one count of this clone. This chain links TRBV15 with TRBJ2-7, with D unresolved. The CDR3 is 14 residues long. Per germline, CDR1 LNHNV and CDR2 YYDKDF (reference sequence). V was clipped by 3 bases and J by 0 bases, with 9 bases between them. CDR3 amino acids: CATSSSGSSYEQYF. Written as DNA, the CDR3 is TGTGCCACCAGCAGCTCAGGCTCCTCCTACGAGCAGTACTTC.

V usage is TRBV6-5 and J usage is TRBJ2-7, with TRBD1 matching over 9 bases. Germline V gene sequence: CDR1 MNHEY, CDR2 SVGAGI. There are 15 residues in the CDR3. J lost 2 bases, V lost 2 bases, and 4 bases had no gene match. CDR3: CASSYGTGMPYEQYF. The CDR3 DNA reads TGTGCCAGCAGTTACGGGACAGGGATGCCCTACGAGCAGTACTTC.

A few counts support this clone. The chain combines TRBV30 with TRBJ2-3; TRBD2 agrees at 14 bases. This CDR3 is built from 16 residues. Germline values: CDR1 GTSNPN, CDR2 SVGIG (reference sequence). Trimming cost V 2 bases and J 4 bases; bases outside gene matches: 5. CDR3 sequence reads: CAWSLGLAGVADTQYF. The CDR3 region has the DNA TGTGCCTGGAGTTTGGGACTAGCGGGAGTAGCAGATACGCAGTATTTT. Combining the CDR3 with reference TRBV30 and TRBJ2-3 gives the whole variable domain SQTIHQWPATLVQPVGSPLSLECTVEGTSNPNLYWYRQAAGRGLQLLFYSVGIGQISSEVPQNLSASRPQDRQFILSSKKLLLSDSGFYLCAWSLGLAGVADTQYFGPGTRLTVL.

This clone occurred once. The chain uses TRBV27 and TRBJ2-3; 7 nucleotides line up with TRBD1. The CDR3 is 15 amino acids. CDR1 MNHEY and CDR2 SMNVEV come from the germline V gene (reference sequence). Trimming at V came to 4 bases and at J to 2 bases, leaving 6 bases not matched to a gene. The CDR3 nucleotides are TGTGCCAGCAGTTCCGGGACAGCTAACACAGATACGCAGTATTTT. This encodes CASSSGTANTDTQYF.

The chain joins TRBV28 to TRBJ2-7; 12 bases fit TRBD2. The V segment lost 3 bases and the J segment 7 bases; nucleotides outside the gene matches: 10. This CDR3 is built from 16 residues. Per germline, CDR1 MDHEN and CDR2 SYDVKM. The DNA of the CDR3 is TGTGCCAGCAGTTTTAGACTAGCGGGAGTCGGGGCTGAGCAGTACTTC. It specifies CASSFRLAGVGAEQYF.

This clone occurred a few times. Here the CDR3 reads CASSWIQGIGEQYF. The CDR3 DNA reads as TGTGCCAGCAGCTGGATACAGGGGATCGGCGAGCAGTACTTC. The chain employs TRBV5-6 and TRBJ2-7, with TRBD1 identical over 7 bases. CDR1 is SGHDT and CDR2 is YYEEEE in the germline V gene. The CDR3 covers 14 residues. V shed 3 bases and J 6 bases; nucleotides not matched to a gene: 9.

The chain uses TRBV25-1 and TRBJ2-5, with 8 bases aligning to TRBD2. V lost 1 base and J lost 5; bases outside the gene matches: 15. The CDR3 runs 18 residues. CDR1 is MGHDK and CDR2 is SYGVNS in the germline V gene. The DNA of the CDR3 is TGTGCCAGCAGTGAATTCCCCGGGGCGAGCGGGAGCCTCGAGACCCAGTACTTC. This codes for CASSEFPGASGSLETQYF. Full variable domain (missing parts from reference TRBV25-1 and TRBJ2-5): EADIYQTPRYLVIGTGKKITLECSQTMGHDKMYWYQQDPGMELHLIHYSYGVNSTEKGDLSSESTVSRIRTEHFPLTLESARPSHTSQYLCASSEFPGASGSLETQYFGPGTRLLVL.

This chain connects TRBV30 to TRBJ2-2, with D possibly TRBD2 on 5 matching bases. V lost 1 base and J lost 7, with 7 bases in between. This CDR3 spans 12 amino acids. Germline CDR1 reads GTSNPN; CDR2 reads SVGIG (reference sequence). CDR3 amino acids: CAWSGSVGELFF. The CDR3 DNA sequence: TGTGCCTGGAGTGGTAGCGTCGGGGAGCTGTTTTTT.

Concerning this clone itself: In the same sample, other DNA sequences code for this CDR3. This chain links TRBV30 with TRBJ1-1, with D possibly being TRBD1 (5 bases). The CDR3 is made up of 13 amino acids. Germline V gene data show CDR1 as GTSNPN and CDR2 as SVGIG (reference sequence). Trimming shortened V by 0 bases and J by 1 base, and 6 bases separated the two germline ends. The CDR3 spells CAWSVQANTEAFF. DNA of the CDR3: TGTGCCTGGAGTGTACAGGCGAACACTGAAGCTTTCTTT.

The chain recombines TRBV7-2 with TRBJ2-7; D may be TRBD1 (5 bases). The CDR3 loop spans 15 amino acids. Germline assignment: CDR1 SGHTA and CDR2 FQGNSA. Trimming left V 1 base short and J 2 bases short, with 12 bases between. For the CDR3, the DNA is TGTGCCAGCAGCTTAGAAACAGGAGCCGCCTACGAGCAGTACTTC. Amino acids: CASSLETGAAYEQYF.

In regard to this clone: An end of the junction does not agree with germline; a read error may underlie this. This chain links TRBV7-2 with TRBJ1-2; D gene ambiguous. The CDR3 contains 13 residues. From germline, CDR1 is SGHTA and CDR2 FQGNSA. DNA of the CDR3: TGTGCCAGCAGCCTAGCGGGAGCGTTTGGCTACACCTTC. Encoded protein: CASSLAGAFGYTF.

A single count supports this clone. This chain joins TRBV5-1 and TRBJ2-5; no firm D call. CDR3 size: 14 residues. Germline CDR1 and CDR2: SGHRS and YFSETQ. The V end lost 0 bases, the J end lost 1 base, and 7 bases lay between the germline ends. This CDR3 is CASSLARVQETQYF. CDR3 DNA sequence: TGCGCCAGCAGCTTGGCCCGGGTCCAAGAGACCCAGTACTTC.

This chain joins TRBV30 and TRBJ2-7; maybe TRBD1 (5 bases). The V gene lost 7 bases and the J gene lost 0 bases, with 13 bases spanning the gap. The CDR3 is made up of 13 amino acids. Germline CDR1 GTSNPN, CDR2 SVGIG (reference sequence). For the CDR3, the DNA is TGTGCCTCAAGTAAAGACAGCTCCTACGAGCAGTACTTC. This translates into CASSKDSSYEQYF. Full variable domain (rest looked up from reference TRBV30 and TRBJ2-7): SQTIHQWPATLVQPVGSPLSLECTVEGTSNPNLYWYRQAAGRGLQLLFYSVGIGQISSEVPQNLSASRPQDRQFILSSKKLLLSDSGFYLCASSKDSSYEQYFGPGTRLTVT.

This clone was counted a few times. The V gene is TRBV9, the J gene TRBJ2-6; 10 positions agree with TRBD1. Germline-derived CDR1 and CDR2 are SGDLS and YYNGEE. The CDR3 length is 17 residues. V gave up 1 base and J gave up 0 bases; unmatched junction bases: 1. CDR3 sequence reads: CASSVRTGGSGANVLTF. As DNA, the CDR3 is TGTGCCAGCAGCGTAAGGACAGGGGGCTCTGGGGCCAACGTCCTGACTTTC. Supplemented by reference TRBV9 and TRBJ2-6, the full variable domain reads DSGVTQTPKHLITATGQRVTLRCSPRSGDLSVYWYQQSLDQGLQFLIQYYNGEERAKGNILERFSAQQFPDLHSELNLSSLELGDSALYFCASSVRTGGSGANVLTFGAGSRLTVL.

The V gene is TRBV28, the J gene TRBJ2-7, with D maybe TRBD1 (6 bases). The germline V gene encodes CDR1 MDHEN and CDR2 SYDVKM. This CDR3 spans 14 amino acids. V lost 6 bases, J lost 4 bases, and 16 bases lay in between. The CDR3 bases are TGTGCCAGCAGCCGACGGACAGCACTTTACGAGCAGTACTTC. The encoded protein is CASSRRTALYEQYF.